Listed here are 26 T cell receptor beta chains from one sample, sequenced in a study of blood T cell repertoires in COVID-19. The repertoire was sequenced with immunoSEQ multiplex PCR; TCRdb's copy has only in-frame clones and lacks some. The table has 65,000 to 70,000 clones, 79% seen once. Sequenced: peripheral blood. The origin of the receptors is a man in his 60s with acute or convalescent COVID-19.

This chain links TRBV7-2 with TRBJ1-5; D remains unclear. Germline assignment: CDR1 SGHTA and CDR2 FQGNSA. The CDR3 runs to 13 residues. V was trimmed by 0 bases and J by 7 bases, leaving 7 bases between them. In nucleotides, the CDR3 is TGTGCCAGCAGCTTAGCAGGGAGCCAGCCCCAGCATTTT. Protein product: CASSLAGSQPQHF.

This rearrangement joins TRBV6-6 to TRBJ2-1; TRBD2 agrees at 8 bases. V trimming: 5 bases; J trimming: 9 bases; junction bases outside the gene matches: 15. Per germline, CDR1 MNHNY and CDR2 SVGAGI (reference sequence). The CDR3 consists of 16 residues. The CDR3 protein is CASSTRPGAGVGEQFF. CDR3 nucleotides: TGTGCCAGCAGTACCCGCCCGGGAGCGGGGGTCGGTGAGCAGTTCTTC.

The DNA for the CDR3 is TGTGCCAGCAGCGTCAGACAGGGATGGGATGACTATGGCTACACCTTC. This encodes CASSVRQGWDDYGYTF. V usage is TRBV7-9 and J usage is TRBJ1-2; 7 bases line up with TRBD1. The germline gives CDR1 SEHNR, CDR2 FQNEAQ (reference sequence). CDR3 length: 16 amino acids. Losses at the gene ends were 5 bases for V and 3 bases for J; bases not matched to a gene: 12. The whole variable domain, filled in from reference TRBV7-9 and TRBJ1-2, reads DTGVSQNPRHKITKRGQNVTFRCDPISEHNRLYWYRQTLGQGPEFLTYFQNEAQLEKSRLLSDRFSAERPKGSFSTLEIQRTEQGDSAMYLCASSVRQGWDDYGYTFGSGTRLTVV.

This rearrangement joins TRBV7-6 to TRBJ1-1; D possibly corresponds to TRBD1 (6 bases). CDR3 length: 13 residues. Trimming cost V 7 bases and J 0 bases, with 9 bases left between them. CDR1 and CDR2 (germline): SGHVS, FNYEAQ. CDR3 nucleotides: TGTGCCAGCAAAGGGGGTGTGAACACTGAAGCTTTCTTT. This translates into CASKGGVNTEAFF.

This clone was seen only once. The chain uses TRBV2 and TRBJ1-2; 10 bases are a match to TRBD1. The germline V gene has CDR1 SNHLY and CDR2 FYNNEI. This CDR3 has 12 residues. J was trimmed by 8 bases and V by 6 bases; bases with no gene match: 3. CDR3 DNA sequence: TGTGCCAGCAGGAGGACAGGGGGAGGCTACACCTTC. It encodes CASRRTGGGYTF.

The genes are TRBV7-2 and TRBJ2-3; the match to TRBD2 covers 8 bases. V lost 2 bases, J lost 5 bases, and 9 bases stayed unmatched. CDR3 length equals 16 residues. Germline CDR1 is SGHTA and CDR2 is FQGNSA. In DNA form, the CDR3 reads TGTGCCAGCAGCTTATCGCTCGGGGGGGTGGTAGATACGCAGTATTTT. Translated: CASSLSLGGVVDTQYF.

The chain is built from TRBV27 and TRBJ2-1; D possibly corresponds to TRBD2 (6 bases). Trimming cost V 4 bases and J 5 bases, with 15 bases left between them. Looked up from germline, CDR1 is MNHEY and CDR2 is SMNVEV (reference sequence). The CDR3 has 15 amino acids. CDR3 sequence: CASSYGGILNNEQFF. CDR3 in DNA: TGTGCCAGCAGTTACGGGGGAATCCTTAACAATGAGCAGTTCTTC.

The gene calls are TRBV2 and TRBJ1-6; D gene ambiguous. V was clipped by 8 bases and J by 7 bases, with 12 bases between them. Germline V gene sequence: CDR1 SNHLY, CDR2 FYNNEI. CDR3 length equals 13 residues. CDR3 in DNA: TGTGCCAGCGAAACAGCTCGGAATTCACCCCTCCACTTT. Encoded protein: CASETARNSPLHF.

The chain has TRBV13 and TRBJ2-7, with TRBD2 matching 7 bases. J was trimmed by 6 bases and V by 1 base; bases with no gene match: 9. The germline gives CDR1 PRHDT, CDR2 FYEKMQ (reference sequence). CDR3 length: 15 residues. The chain's CDR3 is CASSLATRLATEQYF. The CDR3 DNA reads TGTGCCAGCAGCTTAGCCACCCGACTAGCTACCGAGCAGTACTTC.

This sequence joins TRBV5-1 and TRBJ2-3; possible D gene TRBD2, 6 bases. CDR1 and CDR2 (germline): SGHRS, YFSETQ. The CDR3 runs to 15 residues. V lost 1 base and J lost 5, with 14 bases in between. The DNA for the CDR3 is TGCGCCAGCAGCTTGAAGGACTATCGAGGAGATACGCAGTATTTT. Protein product: CASSLKDYRGDTQYF.

This chain joins TRBV5-4 and TRBJ2-1, with a tentative D call TRBD1 (8 bases). Trimming took off 4 bases at V and 6 bases at J, with 17 bases between the two ends. This CDR3 spans 15 amino acids. CDR1 SGHNT and CDR2 YYREEE come from the germline V gene (reference sequence). The CDR3 DNA follows: TGTGCCAGCAGCGCTCCACAGGGGGGGATCAATGAGCAGTTCTTC. This codes for CASSAPQGGINEQFF. The entire variable domain, with the rest obtained from reference TRBV5-4 and TRBJ2-1, is as follows: ETGVTQSPTHLIKTRGQQVTLRCSSQSGHNTVSWYQQALGQGPQFIFQYYREEENGRGNFPPRFSGLQFPNYSSELNVNALELDDSALYLCASSAPQGGINEQFFGPGTRLTVL.

V usage is TRBV2 and J usage is TRBJ1-5, with unresolved D. The germline gives CDR1 SNHLY, CDR2 FYNNEI. V lost 5 bases to trimming and J lost 4 bases, with 9 bases between them. This CDR3 contains 13 residues. CDR3 region: CASSPGTNQPQHF. The CDR3 bases are TGTGCCAGCAGTCCGGGAACTAATCAGCCCCAGCATTTT.

The chain combines TRBV7-9 with TRBJ1-1; no reliable D call. The V end was cut by 0 bases, the J end by 0 bases, with 8 bases between. The germline V gene has CDR1 SEHNR and CDR2 FQNEAQ (reference sequence). The CDR3 contains 15 residues. CDR3 nucleotide sequence: TGTGCCAGCAGCTTAGCGCGGACTGTGAACACTGAAGCTTTCTTT. This sequence encodes CASSLARTVNTEAFF.

J is TRBJ1-5 and V is TRBV7-9; D perhaps matches TRBD1 (6 bases). The CDR3 covers 16 residues. V lost 5 bases and J lost 0, with 14 bases in between. Per germline, CDR1 SEHNR and CDR2 FQNEAQ (reference sequence). CDR3 residues: CASSPDSHDSNQPQHF. The CDR3 DNA sequence: TGTGCCAGCAGCCCGGACAGTCATGATAGCAATCAGCCCCAGCATTTT.

V is TRBV9 and J is TRBJ1-5, with 9 positions matching TRBD1. This CDR3 contains 15 residues. CDR1 and CDR2 (germline): SGDLS, YYNGEE. V gave up 3 bases and J gave up 3 bases; unmatched junction bases: 4. The CDR3 DNA reads as TGTGCCAGCAGCGGTACAGGGGGCACCAATCAGCCCCAGCATTTT. Translating gives CASSGTGGTNQPQHF.

The genes are TRBV2 and TRBJ1-2, with 8 bases that match TRBD1. V shed 8 bases and J 7 bases; nucleotides not matched to a gene: 12. In germline, CDR1 is SNHLY, CDR2 FYNNEI. This CDR3 is built from 14 residues. CDR3 protein: CASLGPDRASGYTF. CDR3 coding DNA: TGTGCCAGCCTCGGACCGGACAGGGCCAGTGGCTACACCTTC.

This rearrangement joins TRBV4-2 to TRBJ2-7; 12 bases align to TRBD2. There are 16 residues in the CDR3. CDR1 is LGHNA and CDR2 is YNFKEQ in the germline V gene. The junction had 2 bases not matched to a gene; V was cut back by 0 bases and J by 2 bases. The CDR3, as DNA: TGTGCCAGCAGCCAAGATTGGACTAGCGGGGCCTACGAGCAGTACTTC. It translates to CASSQDWTSGAYEQYF.

This clone has only a few counts. The V call is TRBV7-2, the J call TRBJ1-2; D unresolved. The germline V gene has CDR1 SGHTA and CDR2 FQGNSA. Trimming stripped 4 bases from V and 5 bases from J, with 17 bases between. This CDR3 region has 15 residues. CDR3 DNA: TGTGCCAGCAGCTCCAGATTGGGAGAATTTTATGGCTACACCTTC. Translation gives CASSSRLGEFYGYTF.

The chain combines TRBV18 with TRBJ2-5; weak D call: TRBD2 (5 bases). Trimming shortened V by 4 bases and J by 1 base, and 13 bases separated the two germline ends. CDR1 is KGHSH and CDR2 is LQKENI in the germline V gene. The CDR3 covers 15 residues. CDR3: CASSLNQDFQETQYF. Written as DNA, the CDR3 is TGTGCCAGCTCACTTAACCAGGACTTCCAAGAGACCCAGTACTTC.

This clone was observed a single time. The CDR3 loop is CASSLTKGRIYGYTF. CDR3 DNA: TGTGCCAGCAGCTTAACAAAGGGGCGGATCTATGGCTACACCTTC. The chain carries TRBV5-6 and TRBJ1-2; the D gene is possibly TRBD1 (5 bases). V gave up 2 bases and J gave up 4 bases, with 15 bases separating them. Germline CDR1 and CDR2: SGHDT and YYEEEE. This CDR3 spans 15 amino acids.

The J gene is TRBJ2-5, the V gene TRBV27; D is possibly TRBD1 (5 bases). CDR3 length: 13 amino acids. Germline CDR1 is MNHEY and CDR2 is SMNVEV (reference sequence). Deletions cut 3 bases from V and 3 bases from J, with 8 bases between. DNA for the CDR3: TGTGCCAGCAGTTTTGACAGAGAAGAGACCCAGTACTTC. Protein sequence: CASSFDREETQYF.

This clone has just a few counts. The chain has TRBV18 and TRBJ1-2; 9 bases fit TRBD1. V shed 3 bases, J shed 9 bases, and the junction held 2 bases outside the gene matches. The CDR3 extends over 12 amino acids. CDR1 KGHSH and CDR2 LQKENI come from the germline V gene. CDR3 sequence reads: CASSPGQGRYTF. CDR3 nucleotide sequence: TGTGCCAGCTCACCGGGACAGGGACGCTACACCTTC.

The rearrangement links TRBV6-5 to TRBJ1-5; D perhaps matches TRBD1 (5 bases). Looked up from germline, CDR1 is MNHEY and CDR2 is SVGAGI. V was shortened by 8 bases and J by 5 bases, with 13 bases between the two germline ends. The CDR3 totals 13 residues. For the CDR3, the DNA is TGTGCCAGCCGAATGGGGCCCGATCAGCCCCAGCATTTT. Protein sequence: CASRMGPDQPQHF.

The chain uses TRBV7-2 and TRBJ2-3; a possible D gene is TRBD2 (6 bases). The CDR3 length is 14 residues. Germline values: CDR1 SGHTA, CDR2 FQGNSA. V lost 0 bases and J 7 bases, leaving 11 bases between the germline ends. CDR3 sequence: CASSLAGLAHTQYF. As DNA, the CDR3 is TGTGCCAGCAGCTTAGCTGGGCTAGCGCATACGCAGTATTTT. Supplemented by reference TRBV7-2 and TRBJ2-3, the full variable domain reads GAGVSQSPSNKVTEKGKDVELRCDPISGHTALYWYRQSLGQGLEFLIYFQGNSAPDKSGLPSDRFSAERTGGSVSTLTIQRTQQEDSAVYLCASSLAGLAHTQYFGPGTRLTVL.

The rearrangement joins TRBV29-1 to TRBJ1-2, with 8 bases matching TRBD1. The CDR3 spans 15 residues. Germline-derived CDR1 and CDR2 are SQVTM and ANQGSEA. The J segment lost 3 bases and the V segment lost 1 base, leaving 7 bases of the junction unmatched. CDR3 loop: CSVEGPGQGHYGYTF. The DNA for the CDR3 is TGCAGCGTTGAAGGGCCCGGACAGGGACACTATGGCTACACCTTC.

V and J are TRBV19 and TRBJ1-6, with D tentatively TRBD1 (6 bases). Germline values: CDR1 LNHDA, CDR2 SQIVND (reference sequence). The CDR3 covers 16 residues. V dropped 2 bases and J dropped 7 bases, with 15 bases sitting between them. The CDR3 DNA sequence: TGTGCCAGTAGTATACGTGGGGGGAGGGGGAATTCACCCCTCCACTTT. This encodes CASSIRGGRGNSPLHF. The full variable domain, in which reference TRBV19 and TRBJ1-6 provide the parts outside the CDR3, is DGGITQSPKYLFRKEGQNVTLSCEQNLNHDAMYWYRQDPGQGLRLIYYSQIVNDFQKGDIAEGYSVSREKKESFPLTVTSAQKNPTAFYLCASSIRGGRGNSPLHFGNGTRLTVT.